Sequencing of this T cell receptor (beta chain) was carried out in a study of neurological immune-mediated disorders. The making of cDNA relied on 5'RACE with 10-nucleotide random UMIs. Using its own MiXCR run on the 5' RACE reads, TCRdb lists one record per CDR3 protein. The sample carries roughly 49,000 distinct CDR3 sequences, roughly an eighth recorded once. The CDR3 length is 15 residues. Germline CDR1 SGHTA, CDR2 FQGNSA. V lost 5 bases and J 2 bases, leaving 10 bases between the germline ends. This clonotype was seen ten or more times. The antigen is undetermined. Indicated time point: longitudinal time-point 3. A total of 2 million PBMCs stored at -80 degrees C provided the unsorted libraries. Study-level points and caveats: In HTLV-1-associated myelopathy, TCR clonal expansion was greatest, whereas multiple sclerosis had the least, falling below healthy controls.

This clonotype originated in a male donor with HTLV-1-associated myelopathy (HAM/TSP). The specimen sequenced was PBMCs. The rearrangement joins TRBV7-2 to TRBJ2-6; possibly TRBD2 for D (7 bases). Written as DNA, the CDR3 is TGTGCCAGCAGCCAAGGGGGGGCTGGGGCCAACGTCCTGACTTTC. Translating it yields CASSQGGAGANVLTF.